The 17 T cell receptor beta chains in this list originate from one sample, sequenced in a study of Ad26.COV2.S vaccination and SARS-CoV-2 variants. Clones were sequenced by immunoSEQ multiplex PCR, and TCRdb holds only the in-frame ones, with some missing. The repertoire holds fewer than 800,000 clones, roughly 90% seen once, with about 1.5% in the top ten. Treatment reported: roughly 19 received Ad26.COV2.S at low or high dose, single or two shots; 5 received placebo; per-sample allocation not given. Specimen acquisition occurred on day 63 following the initial vaccine or placebo injection. The source was peripheral blood, collected in a trial of Ad26.COV2.S vaccine versus placebo. The source of these receptors is a person aged 18-65 years who received the Ad26.COV2.S COVID-19 vaccine or a placebo.

The chain recombines TRBV29-1 with TRBJ1-1, with 7 bases identical to TRBD1. The CDR3 is 13 residues long. Trimming removed 6 bases from V and 0 bases from J; junction bases left unmatched: 4. Germline V gene data show CDR1 as SQVTM and CDR2 as ANQGSEA. CDR3 sequence: CSVGQQMNTEAFF. For the CDR3, the DNA is TGCAGCGTGGGACAGCAGATGAACACTGAAGCTTTCTTT.

The V and J genes are TRBV5-4 and TRBJ2-2, with 11 bases identical to TRBD2. Per germline, CDR1 SGHNT and CDR2 YYREEE (reference sequence). The CDR3 totals 16 residues. With V trimmed by 6 bases and J by 2 bases, 6 bases remained unmatched. The CDR3 loop reads CASNSLAGVNTGELFF. As DNA, the CDR3 is TGTGCCAGCAACTCACTAGCGGGAGTTAACACCGGGGAGCTGTTTTTT.

The V call is TRBV24-1, the J call TRBJ2-5; no firm D call. The V gene lost 4 bases and the J gene lost 5 bases, with 4 bases spanning the gap. This CDR3 is built from 11 residues. Germline V lookup: CDR1 KGHDR, CDR2 SFDVKD. In DNA form, the CDR3 reads TGTGCCACCAGTGACGTGGAGACCCAGTACTTC. Residues: CATSDVETQYF.

This chain uses TRBV2 with TRBJ2-1; perhaps TRBD2 as D (6 bases). Per germline, CDR1 SNHLY and CDR2 FYNNEI. The length of the CDR3 is 14 residues. Between the trimmed V and J ends, which lost 5 bases and 6 bases, there was a span of 14 bases. The DNA for the CDR3 is TGTGCCAGCAGTCTTATCCGGGACTTCAATGAGCAGTTCTTC. This sequence encodes CASSLIRDFNEQFF.

With regard to this clone: Different DNA sequences within this sample yield the same CDR3. This sequence joins TRBV20-1 and TRBJ2-3; D gene uncertain. The V and J ends lost 3 bases and 6 bases respectively, with 7 bases between them. The germline CDR1 and CDR2 sequences are DFQATT and SNEGSKA (reference sequence). The CDR3 loop spans 11 amino acids. In DNA form, the CDR3 reads TGCAGTGCTAGTCTTGGGGATACGCAGTATTTT. Translated: CSASLGDTQYF.

The gene calls are TRBV27 and TRBJ1-1; D perhaps matches TRBD1 (6 bases). CDR1 is MNHEY, CDR2 SMNVEV, per germline (reference sequence). V lost 4 bases and J 3 bases, leaving 9 bases between the germline ends. The CDR3 sequence is 13 residues long. The CDR3 is CASSYREYTEAFF. The CDR3 region has the DNA TGTGCCAGCAGTTACAGGGAGTACACTGAAGCTTTCTTT.

The J gene is TRBJ2-2, the V gene TRBV7-3; D gene ambiguous. V dropped 3 bases and J dropped 4 bases, with 6 bases sitting between them. The CDR3 runs 13 residues. CDR1 is SGHTA and CDR2 is FQGTGA in the germline V gene. CDR3 coding DNA: TGTGCCAGCAGCTTCGGGTTCACCGGGGAGCTGTTTTTT. Its translation is CASSFGFTGELFF.

CDR3 in amino acids: CASSSRGAKNIQYF. The DNA for the CDR3 is TGTGCCAGCAGCTCCCGGGGGGCCAAAAACATTCAGTACTTC. The chain is built from TRBV7-2 and TRBJ2-4, with D maybe TRBD2 (6 bases). The CDR3 loop spans 14 amino acids. V lost 4 bases to trimming and J lost 1 base, with 8 bases between them. The germline V gene encodes CDR1 SGHTA and CDR2 FQGNSA.

This clone came up a few times. The chain recombines TRBV5-1 with TRBJ1-5; perhaps TRBD1 as D (5 bases). Germline V gene lookup returns CDR1 SGHRS and CDR2 YFSETQ. The CDR3 is 13 amino acids. Trimming removed 4 bases at V and 11 bases at J, with 16 bases between. This CDR3 reads CASSQGPAQAQHF. CDR3 nucleotide sequence: TGCGCCAGCAGCCAGGGCCCAGCGCAGGCCCAGCATTTT.

A single count supports this clone. The gene calls are TRBV18 and TRBJ2-7; 7 nucleotides line up with TRBD1. The V gene's germline CDR1 is KGHSH and CDR2 LQKENI. J was trimmed by 3 bases and V by 5 bases; bases with no gene match: 4. The CDR3 consists of 13 residues. Written as DNA, the CDR3 is TGTGCCAGCTCAACGGGACAGAACTACGAGCAGTACTTC. Amino acids: CASSTGQNYEQYF.

This rearrangement joins TRBV5-1 to TRBJ1-5; D is ambiguous. This CDR3 region has 13 residues. Trimming removed 0 bases from V and 3 bases from J, with 4 bases in between. Germline V lookup: CDR1 SGHRS, CDR2 YFSETQ. The CDR3 region has the DNA TGCGCCAGCAGCTTGGGTACCAATCAGCCCCAGCATTTT. Its protein is CASSLGTNQPQHF.

The chain combines TRBV2 with TRBJ1-2; no firm D call. The CDR3 covers 11 residues. V lost 3 bases and J 5 bases, leaving 4 bases between the germline ends. Germline CDR1 is SNHLY and CDR2 is FYNNEI. The CDR3: CASSDEYGYTF. The CDR3 DNA follows: TGTGCCAGCAGTGACGAGTATGGCTACACCTTC.

About this clone: The same CDR3 can be traced to other DNA sequences in this sample. The chain combines TRBV5-4 with TRBJ2-5, with D maybe TRBD1 (5 bases). The CDR3 is 14 amino acids. Per germline, CDR1 SGHNT and CDR2 YYREEE (reference sequence). V was shortened by 0 bases and J by 4 bases, with 10 bases between the two germline ends. CDR3 bases: TGTGCCAGCAGCTTGGATACAGGTCGAGAGACCCAGTACTTC. Protein sequence: CASSLDTGRETQYF.

V and J are TRBV6-5 and TRBJ2-1; D is uncertain. The V gene's germline CDR1 is MNHEY and CDR2 SVGAGI. CDR3 length equals 12 residues. V lost 7 bases and J lost 5, with 9 bases in between. The CDR3 nucleotides are TGTGCCAGCAATAGAATGAACAATGAGCAGTTCTTC. Its translation is CASNRMNNEQFF.

This rearrangement joins TRBV5-1 to TRBJ2-3; 11 nucleotides agree with TRBD2. V shed 4 bases and J 5 bases; nucleotides not matched to a gene: 3. Germline V gene lookup returns CDR1 SGHRS and CDR2 YFSETQ. The CDR3 extends over 14 amino acids. CDR3 coding DNA: TGCGCCAGCAGCCGCGGGACTAGCGGAGATACGCAGTATTTT. This codes for CASSRGTSGDTQYF.

This clone was detected a few times. The chain has TRBV2 and TRBJ1-2; D unresolved. Germline V gene sequence: CDR1 SNHLY, CDR2 FYNNEI. The ends were cut back, 4 bases at V and 4 bases at J, with 13 bases in the middle. The CDR3 totals 14 residues. DNA for the CDR3: TGTGCCAGCAGTGGTCCAGGAAGAGCCTATGGCTACACCTTC. Its translation is CASSGPGRAYGYTF.

This rearrangement joins TRBV6-5 to TRBJ1-2; D is uncertain. Germline values: CDR1 MNHEY, CDR2 SVGAGI. The CDR3 has 14 amino acids. V dropped 4 bases and J dropped 4 bases, with 13 bases sitting between them. The CDR3 here is CASSLATWGYGYTF. CDR3 sequence (DNA): TGTGCCAGCAGTTTAGCCACCTGGGGCTATGGCTACACCTTC.